One sample yielded the 18 T cell receptor beta chains listed below, sequenced in a study of response to subunit inactivated influenza vaccine. TCRdb used MiXCR to reprocess the RT-PCR reads, holding one entry per CDR3 protein. This table holds roughly 500,000 distinct CDR3 sequences, roughly a quarter found once. This same sample was also taken into another study, of T cells expressing NK-cell markers. Turning to that study: TCR beta cDNA was made by 5'RACE template switching with UMIs.

Specimen: CD4+ T cells sorted from PBMCs, collected about 13 days after vaccination. These TCRs come from a man aged 45-60 years who received an inactivated influenza vaccine.

This rearrangement joins TRBV6-1 to TRBJ2-5, with 7 bases aligning to TRBD1. The V segment lost 3 bases and the J segment 5 bases; nucleotides outside the gene matches: 6. The V gene's germline CDR1 is MNHNS and CDR2 SASEGT. The CDR3 contains 14 residues. The CDR3 sequence is CASSETGIGETQYF. The CDR3 DNA sequence: TGTGCCAGCAGTGAGACAGGGATTGGGGAGACCCAGTACTTC.

The genes are TRBV20-1 and TRBJ2-3; the D is unclear. The CDR3 runs to 13 residues. The ends were cut back, 3 bases at V and 0 bases at J, with 7 bases in the middle. The V gene's germline CDR1 is DFQATT and CDR2 SNEGSKA (reference sequence). The CDR3 sequence is CSASVPSTDTQYF. CDR3 in DNA: TGCAGTGCTAGTGTCCCGAGCACAGATACGCAGTATTTT.

Here the CDR3 DNA reads TGTGCCAGCAGTTCTTTCGGAGGGGGATGGGTCACTGAAGCTTTCTTT. Its translation is CASSSFGGGWVTEAFF. The chain couples TRBV28 to TRBJ1-1, with D perhaps matching TRBD1 (6 bases). Trimming left V 4 bases short and J 4 bases short, with 19 bases between. The CDR3 runs 16 residues. CDR1 is MDHEN, CDR2 SYDVKM, per germline.

This sequence joins TRBV6-2 or TRBV6-3 and TRBJ2-5; D gene uncertain. Germline CDR1 and CDR2: MNHEY and SVGEGT. CDR3 length equals 15 residues. Trimming stripped 6 bases from V and 1 base from J, with 15 bases between. The CDR3 bases are TGTGCCAGCAGCCCACAAGGGCGAATCCAAGAGACCCAGTACTTC. Its protein product is CASSPQGRIQETQYF.

This clonotype was recorded at least ten times. The chain is built from TRBV3-1 and TRBJ1-5; no firm D call. The germline V gene has CDR1 LGHDT and CDR2 YNNKEL (reference sequence). The CDR3 has 12 residues. Deletions cut 4 bases from V and 4 bases from J, with 5 bases between. CDR3 region: CASSRLNQPQHF. DNA of the CDR3: TGTGCCAGCAGCCGCCTGAATCAGCCCCAGCATTTT.

The J gene is TRBJ2-4, the V gene TRBV13; a weak D match, TRBD1 (6 bases). This CDR3 spans 15 amino acids. Trimming stripped 5 bases from V and 2 bases from J, with 13 bases between. CDR1 is PRHDT, CDR2 FYEKMQ, per germline (reference sequence). The CDR3 loop reads CASSQSRGSKNIQYF. CDR3 DNA sequence: TGTGCCAGCAGCCAAAGCAGGGGATCCAAAAACATTCAGTACTTC.

This clonotype was observed at least ten times. The genes are TRBV29-1 and TRBJ2-3; the D gene is possibly TRBD1 (6 bases). CDR1 and CDR2 (germline): SQVTM, ANQGSEA. This CDR3 region has 13 residues. Trimming shortened V by 7 bases and J by 0 bases, and 11 bases separated the two germline ends. CDR3 loop: CSDRDRSTDTQYF. The CDR3 DNA is TGCAGCGACAGGGATCGGAGCACAGATACGCAGTATTTT.

The chain is built from TRBV6-1 and TRBJ2-2; 7 nucleotides line up with TRBD2. J lost 0 bases, V lost 7 bases, and 5 bases had no gene match. This CDR3 region has 15 residues. CDR1 and CDR2 from the germline V gene are MNHNS and SASEGT. The chain's CDR3 is CASKTSTANTGELFF. The CDR3 nucleotides are TGTGCCAGCAAGACTAGCACCGCGAACACCGGGGAGCTGTTTTTT.

The rearrangement joins TRBV12-3 or TRBV12-4 to TRBJ2-2, with a tentative D call TRBD2 (6 bases). V lost 8 bases and J 2 bases, leaving 12 bases between the germline ends. The CDR3 has 14 amino acids. CDR3 bases: TGTGCCAGCCGGCGGGGAGTAAACACCGGGGAGCTGTTTTTT. Translating gives CASRRGVNTGELFF.

As concerns this clonotype: Relative to the germline gene, one junction end is altered; a read error may explain this. V is TRBV6-6 and J is TRBJ2-1; D not resolved. The CDR3 length is 11 residues. Germline V gene data show CDR1 as MNHNY and CDR2 as SVGAGI (reference sequence). CDR3 in amino acids: CASSPYDEHFF. The CDR3 DNA reads TGTGCCAGCAGCCCTTATGATGAGCATTTCTTC.

This clonotype was seen more than once but under ten times. The V gene is TRBV10-1, the J gene TRBJ2-7; the D gene is possibly TRBD2 (8 bases). The CDR3 contains 14 residues. V dropped 4 bases and J dropped 8 bases, with 18 bases sitting between them. Germline CDR1 WNHNN, CDR2 SYGVQD (reference sequence). CDR3 nucleotides: TGCGCCAGCAGTGCCGGACAGGAGCGGGAGAAGCAGTACTTC. Translated, it gives CASSAGQEREKQYF.

This clonotype was observed a handful of times. The chain is built from TRBV29-1 and TRBJ1-5; no clear D gene. The V gene's germline CDR1 is SQVTM and CDR2 ANQGSEA. This CDR3 region has 14 residues. Trimming cost V 4 bases and J 0 bases, with 10 bases left between them. CDR3 nucleotide sequence: TGCAGCGTTGCGGCCGGGGATAGCAATCAGCCCCAGCATTTT. Its protein is CSVAAGDSNQPQHF.

V and J are TRBV12-3 or TRBV12-4 and TRBJ2-5; unclear D gene. The CDR3 is made up of 11 amino acids. Trimming removed 6 bases at V and 1 base at J, with 3 bases between. The CDR3 spells CASRIQETQYF. CDR3 nucleotides: TGTGCCAGCAGGATCCAAGAGACCCAGTACTTC.

This clonotype was recorded once. This chain uses TRBV7-9 with TRBJ2-3, with unresolved D. From germline, CDR1 is SEHNR and CDR2 FQNEAQ (reference sequence). The germline V and J ends were trimmed by 2 bases and 2 bases, with 11 bases remaining between them. CDR3 length: 15 residues. The CDR3, as DNA: TGTGCCAGCAGCTTAAGTCGGGTTCTCACAGATACGCAGTATTTT. As protein: CASSLSRVLTDTQYF.

The table lists this clonotype with a few counts. CDR3: CAVLDGVMTGELFF. The CDR3 nucleotides read TGTGCCGTACTAGATGGGGTTATGACCGGGGAGCTGTTTTTT. The V gene is TRBV6-1, the J gene TRBJ2-2; D perhaps matches TRBD2 (5 bases). The CDR3 extends over 14 amino acids. Germline V gene sequence: CDR1 MNHNS, CDR2 SASEGT. The V end was cut by 11 bases, the J end by 5 bases, with 18 bases between.

The chain uses TRBV12-3 or TRBV12-4 and TRBJ1-5, with a possible D match to TRBD1 (6 bases). V was shortened by 6 bases and J by 0 bases, with 12 bases between the two germline ends. CDR3 size: 15 residues. CDR3 amino acids: CASSVSGASNQPQHF. The CDR3 DNA follows: TGTGCCAGCAGCGTTTCAGGGGCTAGCAATCAGCCCCAGCATTTT.

This clonotype has more than one count but fewer than ten. The CDR3 region is CASSSRVGRVFYEQYF. The DNA for the CDR3 is TGTGCCAGCAGTTCTCGGGTAGGCAGGGTTTTCTACGAGCAGTACTTC. V gene TRBV6-5 combines with J gene TRBJ2-7; tentative D call: TRBD1 (5 bases). V dropped 4 bases and J dropped 3 bases, with 19 bases sitting between them. Germline lookup yields CDR1 MNHEY and CDR2 SVGAGI. The CDR3 loop spans 16 amino acids.

The V gene is TRBV20-1, the J gene TRBJ2-2; tentative D call: TRBD1 (6 bases). The V end lost 6 bases, the J end lost 3 bases, and 17 bases lay between the germline ends. The CDR3 is made up of 15 amino acids. Germline lookup yields CDR1 DFQATT and CDR2 SNEGSKA (reference sequence). CDR3 bases: TGCAGTGCCTCGGAAGGAGGACAGCACACCGGGGAGCTGTTTTTT. It specifies CSASEGGQHTGELFF.